The following is a TCR beta chain sequence with its context. The antigen is unknown. This sample stems from a study of radiotherapy plus CTLA-4 blockade in lung cancer. Study-wide results and caveats: Radiotherapy plus ipilimumab was followed by expansion in blood of tumor-derived TCR clones. The best predictor of response was reported to be early blood T cell clone dynamics, with interferon-beta.

Method: immunoSEQ multiplex PCR; TCRdb's copy keeps in-frame clones and lacks some. Of tens of thousands of clones in the sample, 70% to 90% were seen once. Patients in the study, people with chemo-refractory metastatic non-small-cell lung cancer, received focal radiation plus ipilimumab CTLA-4 blockade. V lost 2 bases, J lost 3 bases, and 7 bases stayed unmatched. The CDR3 runs to 15 residues. CDR1 is MRHNA, CDR2 SNTAGT, per germline. The sequence was collected from a human donor with non-small cell lung cancer whose response to radiotherapy plus ipilimumab could not be evaluated. The sample was peripheral blood, taken from a patient treated with radiotherapy plus ipilimumab. The V and J genes are TRBV6-4 and TRBJ2-7, with 7 bases identical to TRBD1. DNA of the CDR3: TGTGCCAGCAGTGACCCAGGACAGGAGAACTACGAGCAGTACTTC. Its translation: CASSDPGQENYEQYF.